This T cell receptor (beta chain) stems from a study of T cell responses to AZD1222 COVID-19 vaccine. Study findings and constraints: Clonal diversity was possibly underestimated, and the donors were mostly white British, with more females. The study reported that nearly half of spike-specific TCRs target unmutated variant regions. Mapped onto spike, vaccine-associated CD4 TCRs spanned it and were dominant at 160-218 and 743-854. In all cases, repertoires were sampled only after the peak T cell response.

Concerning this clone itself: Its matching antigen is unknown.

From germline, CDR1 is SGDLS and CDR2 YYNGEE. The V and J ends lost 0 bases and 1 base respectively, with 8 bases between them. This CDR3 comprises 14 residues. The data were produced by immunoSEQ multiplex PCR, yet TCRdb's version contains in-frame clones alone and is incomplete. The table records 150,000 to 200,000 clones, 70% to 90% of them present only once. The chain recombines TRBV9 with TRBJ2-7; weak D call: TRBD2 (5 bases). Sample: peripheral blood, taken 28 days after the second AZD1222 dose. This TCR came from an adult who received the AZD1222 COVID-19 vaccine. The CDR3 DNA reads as TGTGCCAGCAGCGTAGGGCGGAGGTCCTACGAGCAGTACTTC. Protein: CASSVGRRSYEQYF.